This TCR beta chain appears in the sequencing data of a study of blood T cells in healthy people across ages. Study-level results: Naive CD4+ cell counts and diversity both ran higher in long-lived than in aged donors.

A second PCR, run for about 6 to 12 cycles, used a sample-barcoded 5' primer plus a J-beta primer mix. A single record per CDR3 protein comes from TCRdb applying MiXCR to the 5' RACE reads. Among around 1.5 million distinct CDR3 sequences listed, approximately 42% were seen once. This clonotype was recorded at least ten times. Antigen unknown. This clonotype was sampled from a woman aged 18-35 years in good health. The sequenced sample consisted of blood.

This CDR3 is CASSQREGAGEPQHF. The DNA for the CDR3 is TGCGCCAGCAGCCAAAGGGAGGGGGCAGGGGAGCCCCAGCATTTT. The chain uses TRBV4-1 and TRBJ1-5, with 7 bases lining up with TRBD1. V lost 2 bases and J lost 8; bases outside the gene matches: 9. Germline-derived CDR1 and CDR2 are MGHRA and YSYEKL. The CDR3 covers 15 residues.